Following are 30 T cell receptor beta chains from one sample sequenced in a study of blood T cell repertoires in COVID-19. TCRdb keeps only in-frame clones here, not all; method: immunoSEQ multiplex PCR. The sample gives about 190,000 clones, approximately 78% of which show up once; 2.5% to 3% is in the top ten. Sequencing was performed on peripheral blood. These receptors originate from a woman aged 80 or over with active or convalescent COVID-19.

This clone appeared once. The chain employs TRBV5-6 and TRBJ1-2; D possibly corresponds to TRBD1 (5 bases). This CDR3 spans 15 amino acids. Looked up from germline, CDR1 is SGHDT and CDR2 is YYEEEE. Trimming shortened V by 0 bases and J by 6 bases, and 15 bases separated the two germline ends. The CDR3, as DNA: TGTGCCAGCAGCTTGGCGATCCGGGGGTGGGATGGCTACACCTTC. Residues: CASSLAIRGWDGYTF.

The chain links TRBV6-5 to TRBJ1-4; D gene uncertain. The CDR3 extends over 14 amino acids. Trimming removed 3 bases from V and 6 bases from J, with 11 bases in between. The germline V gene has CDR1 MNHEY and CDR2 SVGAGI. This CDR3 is CASSYGSVDEKLFF. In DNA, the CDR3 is TGTGCCAGCAGTTATGGAAGCGTGGATGAAAAACTGTTTTTT.

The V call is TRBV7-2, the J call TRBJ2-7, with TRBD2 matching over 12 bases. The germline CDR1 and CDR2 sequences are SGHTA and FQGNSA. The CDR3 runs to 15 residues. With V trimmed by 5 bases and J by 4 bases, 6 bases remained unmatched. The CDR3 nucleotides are TGTGCCAGCAGCGTAACCGGGACTAGCGGGTACGAGCAGTACTTC. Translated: CASSVTGTSGYEQYF.

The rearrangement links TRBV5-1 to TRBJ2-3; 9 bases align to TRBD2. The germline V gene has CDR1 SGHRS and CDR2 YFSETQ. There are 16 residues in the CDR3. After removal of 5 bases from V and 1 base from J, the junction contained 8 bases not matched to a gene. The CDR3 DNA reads TGCGCCAGCAGTTGGTTAGCGGGGGCCGGCACAGATACGCAGTATTTT. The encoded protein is CASSWLAGAGTDTQYF.

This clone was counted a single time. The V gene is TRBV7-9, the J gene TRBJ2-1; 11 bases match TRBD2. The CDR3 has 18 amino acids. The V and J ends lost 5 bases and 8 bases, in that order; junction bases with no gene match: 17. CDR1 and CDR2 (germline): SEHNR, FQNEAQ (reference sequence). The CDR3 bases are TGTGCCAGCAGCCCCCATAATGCGGTAGCGGGGGGGCGGGATGAGCAGTTCTTC. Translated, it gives CASSPHNAVAGGRDEQFF.

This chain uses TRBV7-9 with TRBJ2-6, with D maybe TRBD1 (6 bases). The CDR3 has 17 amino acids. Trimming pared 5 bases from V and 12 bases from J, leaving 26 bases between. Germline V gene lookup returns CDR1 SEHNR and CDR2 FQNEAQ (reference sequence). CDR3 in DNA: TGTGCCAGCAGCCGAACAAACCGACAGGCGACCTTCACCGTCCTGACTTTC. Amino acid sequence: CASSRTNRQATFTVLTF.

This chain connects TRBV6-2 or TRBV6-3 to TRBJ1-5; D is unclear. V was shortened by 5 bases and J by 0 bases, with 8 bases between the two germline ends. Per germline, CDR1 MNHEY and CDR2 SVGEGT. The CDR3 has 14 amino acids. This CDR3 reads CASSDIYSNQPQHF. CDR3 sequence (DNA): TGTGCCAGCAGTGACATTTATAGCAATCAGCCCCAGCATTTT.

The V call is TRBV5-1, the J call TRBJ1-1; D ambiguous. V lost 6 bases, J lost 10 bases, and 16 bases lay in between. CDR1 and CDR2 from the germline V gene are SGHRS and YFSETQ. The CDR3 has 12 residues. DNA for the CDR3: TGCGCCAGCACGTCGGGAACTGCCGGAGCTTTCTTT. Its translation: CASTSGTAGAFF.

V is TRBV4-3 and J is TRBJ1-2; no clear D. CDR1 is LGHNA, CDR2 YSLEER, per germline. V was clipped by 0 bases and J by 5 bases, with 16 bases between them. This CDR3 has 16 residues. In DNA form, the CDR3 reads TGCGCCAGCAGCCAAGACGGTCTGGGGTCGGGGTATGGCTACACCTTC. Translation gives CASSQDGLGSGYGYTF.

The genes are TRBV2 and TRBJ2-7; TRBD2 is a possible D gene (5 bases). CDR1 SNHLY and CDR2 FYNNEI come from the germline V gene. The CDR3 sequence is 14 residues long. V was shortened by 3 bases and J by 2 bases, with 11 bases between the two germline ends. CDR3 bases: TGTGCCAGCAGTGATCGGGCGGGCCCCTACGAGCAGTACTTC. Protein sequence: CASSDRAGPYEQYF.

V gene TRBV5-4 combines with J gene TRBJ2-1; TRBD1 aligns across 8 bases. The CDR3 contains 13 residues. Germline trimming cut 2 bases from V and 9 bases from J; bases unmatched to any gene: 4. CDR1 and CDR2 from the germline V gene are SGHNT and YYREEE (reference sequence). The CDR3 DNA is TGTGCCAGCAGCTTAGGGACAGGACCTGAGCAGTTCTTC. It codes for CASSLGTGPEQFF.

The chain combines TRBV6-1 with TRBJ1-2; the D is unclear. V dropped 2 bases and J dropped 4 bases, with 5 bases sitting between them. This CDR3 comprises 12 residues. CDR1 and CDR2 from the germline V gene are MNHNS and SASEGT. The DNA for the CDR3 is TGTGCCAGCAGTGAATTAATCTATGGCTACACCTTC. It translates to CASSELIYGYTF.

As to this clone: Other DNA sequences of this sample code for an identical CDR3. As DNA, the CDR3 is TGTGCCAGCAGCTTGCTAGCGGGGGGGGAGACCCAGTACTTC. Its translation is CASSLLAGGETQYF. The rearrangement joins TRBV7-9 to TRBJ2-5, with 12 bases fitting TRBD2. The length of the CDR3 is 14 residues. J gave up 5 bases and V 3 bases, and 1 base lay outside the gene matches. Looked up from germline, CDR1 is SEHNR and CDR2 is FQNEAQ (reference sequence).

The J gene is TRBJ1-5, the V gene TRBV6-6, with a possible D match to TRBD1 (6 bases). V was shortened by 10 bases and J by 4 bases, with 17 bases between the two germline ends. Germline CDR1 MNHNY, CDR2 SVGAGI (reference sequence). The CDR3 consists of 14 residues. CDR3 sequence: CATKGPGANQPQHF. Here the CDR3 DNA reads TGTGCCACCAAAGGCCCAGGGGCTAATCAGCCCCAGCATTTT.

The CDR3 is CASRTGGGSPLHF. The CDR3 DNA sequence: TGTGCCAGCAGGACAGGGGGGGGTTCACCCCTCCACTTT. This chain links TRBV6-5 with TRBJ1-6, with 9 bases matching TRBD1. The trim removed 6 bases at V and 9 bases at J, leaving 3 bases unmatched. The CDR3 sequence is 13 residues long. Per germline, CDR1 MNHEY and CDR2 SVGAGI.

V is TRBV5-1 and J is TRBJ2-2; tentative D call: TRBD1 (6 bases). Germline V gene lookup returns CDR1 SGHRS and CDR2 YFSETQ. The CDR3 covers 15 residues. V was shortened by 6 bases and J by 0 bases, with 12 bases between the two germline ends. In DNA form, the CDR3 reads TGCGCCAGCACCTTACAGGGAGCGAACACCGGGGAGCTGTTTTTT. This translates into CASTLQGANTGELFF.

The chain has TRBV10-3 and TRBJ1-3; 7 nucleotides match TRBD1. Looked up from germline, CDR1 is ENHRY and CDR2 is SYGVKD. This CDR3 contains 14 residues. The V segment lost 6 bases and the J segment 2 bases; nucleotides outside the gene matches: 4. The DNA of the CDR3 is TGTGCCATCAGCCTGACAGGGCCTGGAAACACCATATATTTT. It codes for CAISLTGPGNTIYF.

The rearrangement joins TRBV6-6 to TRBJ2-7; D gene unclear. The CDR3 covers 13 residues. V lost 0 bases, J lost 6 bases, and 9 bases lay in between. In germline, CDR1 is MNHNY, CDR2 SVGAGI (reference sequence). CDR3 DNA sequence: TGTGCCAGCAGTTACTCGCCAGGCCTCGAGCAGTACTTC. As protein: CASSYSPGLEQYF.

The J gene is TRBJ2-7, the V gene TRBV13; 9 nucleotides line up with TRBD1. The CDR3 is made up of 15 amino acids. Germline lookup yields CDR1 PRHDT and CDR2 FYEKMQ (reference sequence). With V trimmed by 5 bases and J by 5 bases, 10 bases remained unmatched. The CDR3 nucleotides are TGTGCCAGCAGCCCCGGGACAGGGTTTTACGACGAGCAGTACTTC. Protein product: CASSPGTGFYDEQYF. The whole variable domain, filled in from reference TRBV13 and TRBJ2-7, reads AAGVIQSPRHLIKEKRETATLKCYPIPRHDTVYWYQQGPGQDPQFLISFYEKMQSDKGSIPDRFSAQQFSDYHSELNMSSLELGDSALYFCASSPGTGFYDEQYFGPGTRLTVT.

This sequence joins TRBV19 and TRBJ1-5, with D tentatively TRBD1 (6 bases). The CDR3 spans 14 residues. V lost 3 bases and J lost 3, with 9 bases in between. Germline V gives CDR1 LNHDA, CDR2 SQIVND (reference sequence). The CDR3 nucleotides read TGTGCCAGTAGTATCGGACAGCTCAATCAGCCCCAGCATTTT. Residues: CASSIGQLNQPQHF.

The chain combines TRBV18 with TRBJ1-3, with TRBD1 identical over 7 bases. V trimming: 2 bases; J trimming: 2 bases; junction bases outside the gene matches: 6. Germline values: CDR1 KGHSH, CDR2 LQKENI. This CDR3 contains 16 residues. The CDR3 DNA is TGTGCCAGCTCACCAAGCAGACAGGGCGCTGGAAACACCATATATTTT. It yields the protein CASSPSRQGAGNTIYF.

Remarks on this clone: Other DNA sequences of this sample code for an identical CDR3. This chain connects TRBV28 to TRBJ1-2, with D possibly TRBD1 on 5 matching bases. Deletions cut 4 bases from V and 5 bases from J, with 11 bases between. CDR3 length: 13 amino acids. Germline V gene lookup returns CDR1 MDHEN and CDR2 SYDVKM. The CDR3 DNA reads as TGTGCCAGCAGTTGGGGGGGAAATTATGGCTACACCTTC. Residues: CASSWGGNYGYTF.

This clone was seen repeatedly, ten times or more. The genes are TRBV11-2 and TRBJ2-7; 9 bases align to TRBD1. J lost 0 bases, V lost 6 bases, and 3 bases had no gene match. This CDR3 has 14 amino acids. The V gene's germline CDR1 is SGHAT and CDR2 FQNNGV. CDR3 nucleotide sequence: TGTGCCAGCAGGGAGACAGGGGGCTCCTACGAGCAGTACTTC. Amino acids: CASRETGGSYEQYF.

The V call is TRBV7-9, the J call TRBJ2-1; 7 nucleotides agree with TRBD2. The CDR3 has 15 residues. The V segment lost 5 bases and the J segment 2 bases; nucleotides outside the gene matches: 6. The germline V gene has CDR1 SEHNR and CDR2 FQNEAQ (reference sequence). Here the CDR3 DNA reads TGTGCCAGCAGCCCCGGGACTACCACCTACAATGAGCAGTTCTTC. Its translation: CASSPGTTTYNEQFF.

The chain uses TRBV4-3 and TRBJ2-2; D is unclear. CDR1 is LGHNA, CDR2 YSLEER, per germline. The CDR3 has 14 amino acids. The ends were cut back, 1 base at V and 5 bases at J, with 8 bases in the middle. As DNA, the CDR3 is TGCGCCAGCAGCCAAGCCGGTAAAACCGGGGAGCTGTTTTTT. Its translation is CASSQAGKTGELFF.

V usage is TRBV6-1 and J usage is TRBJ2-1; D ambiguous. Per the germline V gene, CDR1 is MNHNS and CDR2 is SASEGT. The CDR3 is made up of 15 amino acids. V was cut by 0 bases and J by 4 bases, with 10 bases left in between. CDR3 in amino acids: CASSEAPRSYNEQFF. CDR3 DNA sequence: TGTGCCAGCAGTGAAGCGCCGAGAAGTTACAATGAGCAGTTCTTC.

The CDR3 spells CASGGRGNEKLFF. The CDR3 nucleotides are TGTGCCAGCGGAGGCAGGGGTAATGAAAAACTGTTTTTT. V gene TRBV12-3 or TRBV12-4 combines with J gene TRBJ1-4; D is perhaps TRBD1 (6 bases). V was trimmed by 8 bases and J by 4 bases, leaving 11 bases between them. This CDR3 contains 13 residues.

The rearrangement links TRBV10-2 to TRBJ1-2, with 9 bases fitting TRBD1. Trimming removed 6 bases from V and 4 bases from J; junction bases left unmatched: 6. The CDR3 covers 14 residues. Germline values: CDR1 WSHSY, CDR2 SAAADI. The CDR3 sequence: CASRPQGAGYGYTF. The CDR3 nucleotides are TGCGCCAGCAGACCACAGGGGGCTGGCTATGGCTACACCTTC.

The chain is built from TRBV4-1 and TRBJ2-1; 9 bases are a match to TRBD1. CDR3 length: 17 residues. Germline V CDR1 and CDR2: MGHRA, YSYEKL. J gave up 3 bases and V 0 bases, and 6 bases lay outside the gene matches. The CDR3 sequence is CASSQDSNRGLYNEQFF. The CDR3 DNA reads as TGCGCCAGCAGCCAAGATTCTAACAGGGGGCTCTACAATGAGCAGTTCTTC.

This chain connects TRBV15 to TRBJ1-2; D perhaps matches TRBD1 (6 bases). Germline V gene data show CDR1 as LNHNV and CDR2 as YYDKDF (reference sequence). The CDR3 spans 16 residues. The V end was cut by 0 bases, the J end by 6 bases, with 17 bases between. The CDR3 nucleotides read TGTGCCACCAGCAGAGATAGGGGGATAAGATTGGATGGCTACACCTTC. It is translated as CATSRDRGIRLDGYTF.